The rows below give T cell receptor beta chains drawn from one sample of a study of blood T cell repertoires in COVID-19. Here immunoSEQ multiplex PCR was the method, and the copy in TCRdb shows in-frame clones only, minus some. This table holds fewer than 500,000 clones, about nine tenths found once. Sequenced material: peripheral blood. The receptor set was obtained from a woman aged 25-40 years with active or convalescent COVID-19. Each CDR3 is given with its conserved first and last residue. The D gene is left open where the match is weak. Clone size appears in some rows only: once, few, many, or a class for an expanded clone.

TRBJ1-1	TRBV19	.	.	TGTGCCAGTAGTAGGGGGGTCGGGGGGCCCGGGAACACTGAAGCTTTCTTT	CASSRGVGGPGNTEAFF
TRBJ1-3	TRBV6-6	TRBD1	.	TGTGCCAGCACCCAGGGGGAAAACACCATATATTTT	CASTQGENTIYF
TRBJ2-3	TRBV6-2/TRBV6-3	TRBD2	.	TGTGCCAGCAGACCTAGCGGGGAAGTCACAGATACGCAGTATTTT	CASRPSGEVTDTQYF
TRBJ2-7	TRBV6-5	.	.	TGTGCCAGCAGTTACCGCGACAGGACCGATTGGCGGTACTTC	CASSYRDRTDWRYF
TRBJ1-2	TRBV27	.	.	TGTGCCAGCAGTTTCGGGCAGGGATATGGCTACACCTTC	CASSFGQGYGYTF
TRBJ1-5	TRBV4-1	.	once	TGCGCCAGCAGCCAAGTTTCAGGGAGCAATCAGCCCCAGCATTTT	CASSQVSGSNQPQHF
TRBJ2-2	TRBV15	TRBD1	.	TGTGCCACCAGCAGAGATCGAGGACAGGGGGCCGCCGGGGAGCTGTTTTTT	CATSRDRGQGAAGELFF
TRBJ2-7	TRBV5-5	TRBD1	.	TGTGCCAGCAGGAGTGCCGGGACAGCTTCCTACGAGCAGTACTTC	CASRSAGTASYEQYF
TRBJ2-2	TRBV5-6	TRBD2	.	TGTGCCAGCAGCCGACTAGCGGGGGCGGGAGGGGAGCTGTTTTTT	CASSRLAGAGGELFF
TRBJ1-5	TRBV9	.	.	TGTGCCAGCAGCGTAGGCAGGGGAGGGGATCAGCCCCAGCATTTT	CASSVGRGGDQPQHF
TRBJ2-3	TRBV9	TRBD2	.	TGTGCCAGCAGCGCTCAGACTAGCAGTTTGGCAGATACGCAGTATTTT	CASSAQTSSLADTQYF
TRBJ2-7	TRBV5-6	.	.	TGTGCCAGCAGCTCAAAGAGCCTGAGGACCTACGAGCAGTACTTC	CASSSKSLRTYEQYF
TRBJ1-5	TRBV2	.	once	TGTGCCAGCGTGGACAGCAATAGCAATCAGCCCCAGCATTTT	CASVDSNSNQPQHF
TRBJ2-1	TRBV18	.	.	TGTGCCAGCTCACCACCGGGTAGCGGAGCTTACAATGAGCAGTTCTTC	CASSPPGSGAYNEQFF
TRBJ2-3	TRBV29-1	TRBD2	.	TGCAGCGCTACTAGCGGGAACACAGATACGCAGTATTTT	CSATSGNTDTQYF
TRBJ1-2	TRBV5-4	TRBD1	.	TGTGCCAGCAGCACCAGACAGGGAGGAGGAGGCTACACCTTC	CASSTRQGGGGYTF
TRBJ1-2	TRBV2	TRBD1	.	TGTGCCACCCGTCTACAGGGGGACTATGGCTACACCTTC	CATRLQGDYGYTF